The present T cell receptor beta chain was sequenced within a study of cytomegalovirus exposure and HLA in healthy donors. General observations from the study: When presence/absence was analysed, sequencing depth was taken to be roughly uniform across donors. What was likely a sequencing artifact was a cluster of highly shared sequence variants.

A remark on this clone: Its antigen is not known.

All the people who gave samples were healthy bone marrow donors. CDR1 and CDR2 (germline): GTSNPN, SVGIG (reference sequence). The CDR3 runs 13 residues. Trimming cost V 3 bases and J 5 bases, with 13 bases left between them. The PCR made use of 60 Vbeta and 13 Jbeta primers. Authors' processing steps: A follow-up analysis tallied around 76 million unique TCR beta chains, about 11 million shared. Clones were sequenced by immunoSEQ multiplex PCR, and TCRdb holds only the in-frame ones, with some missing. V, J and clone size are taken as reported in that table, and D and trimming were inferred from the DNA itself. This sample has 150,000 to 200,000 clones, with over 65% found just once.

The chain is built from TRBV30 and TRBJ2-5; TRBD1 is a possible D gene (7 bases). The TCR comes from a woman aged 25-40 years in good health and CMV-seropositive. Specimen: PBMCs. CDR3 amino acids: CAWREGATETQYF. CDR3 coding DNA: TGTGCCTGGAGGGAGGGGGCTACGGAGACCCAGTACTTC. Drawing the rest from reference TRBV30 and TRBJ2-5, the complete variable domain is SQTIHQWPATLVQPVGSPLSLECTVEGTSNPNLYWYRQAAGRGLQLLFYSVGIGQISSEVPQNLSASRPQDRQFILSSKKLLLSDSGFYLCAWREGATETQYFGPGTRLLVL.